The 29 T cell receptor beta chains listed next were all sequenced from one sample in a study of blood T cell repertoires in COVID-19. Only in-frame clones appear in the TCRdb table, and some are missing; sequencing was by immunoSEQ multiplex PCR. This table has about 220,000 clones, approximately 81% appearing once. The source material was peripheral blood. These TCRs come from a man aged 45 to 65 who had recovered from COVID-19.

The chain recombines TRBV19 with TRBJ2-6; weak D call: TRBD2 (6 bases). V shed 3 bases and J shed 2 bases, with 14 bases lying between them. The CDR3 is 17 residues long. CDR1 is LNHDA, CDR2 SQIVND, per germline (reference sequence). CDR3 in DNA: TGTGCCAGTAGTATCAGGGTTACGGGAGCTGGGGCCAACGTCCTGACTTTC. Protein: CASSIRVTGAGANVLTF.

The chain employs TRBV19 and TRBJ1-5; 9 bases agree with TRBD1. CDR3 size: 18 residues. CDR1 and CDR2 (germline): LNHDA, SQIVND (reference sequence). The V and J ends lost 5 bases and 7 bases, in that order; junction bases with no gene match: 18. DNA for the CDR3: TGTGCCAGTAGTGGCCGGACAGGGGCCTTACCCGGAAGCCAGCCCCAGCATTTT. This sequence encodes CASSGRTGALPGSQPQHF.

V usage is TRBV5-1 and J usage is TRBJ1-1; no clear D gene. The CDR3 spans 14 residues. Trimming took 2 bases from V and 1 from J, leaving 9 bases between them. CDR1 is SGHRS and CDR2 is YFSETQ in the germline V gene. Here the CDR3 DNA reads TGCGCCAGCAGCTTTTCTACGGGGAACACTGAAGCTTTCTTT. Amino acids: CASSFSTGNTEAFF.

V and J are TRBV7-9 and TRBJ1-2; D is possibly TRBD1 (5 bases). Trimming cost V 5 bases and J 7 bases, with 14 bases left between them. The V gene's germline CDR1 is SEHNR and CDR2 FQNEAQ (reference sequence). The CDR3 extends over 13 amino acids. The CDR3 reads CASSPEEGSGYTF. DNA for the CDR3: TGTGCCAGCAGCCCCGAGGAGGGGTCTGGCTACACCTTC.

The gene calls are TRBV20-1 and TRBJ2-1, with TRBD2 identical over 7 bases. Germline trimming cut 3 bases from V and 2 bases from J; bases unmatched to any gene: 16. CDR3 length: 18 residues. Germline V CDR1 and CDR2: DFQATT, SNEGSKA (reference sequence). The CDR3 protein is CSASGESGGRFAYNEQFF. The CDR3 DNA follows: TGCAGTGCTAGTGGGGAGAGCGGCGGGAGATTTGCCTACAATGAGCAGTTCTTC.

The chain is built from TRBV5-4 and TRBJ2-3; TRBD1 matches at 10 bases. The CDR3 loop spans 16 amino acids. Germline CDR1 SGHNT, CDR2 YYREEE (reference sequence). V shed 3 bases and J 3 bases; nucleotides not matched to a gene: 7. The CDR3: CASSSLTGGRTDTQYF. The CDR3 DNA is TGTGCCAGCAGCTCCTTGACAGGGGGCCGGACAGATACGCAGTATTTT.

The V gene is TRBV5-8, the J gene TRBJ2-3, with 11 bases matching TRBD2. The CDR3 is made up of 19 amino acids. CDR1 and CDR2 from the germline V gene are SGHTS and YDEGEE. Trimming took 4 bases from V and 0 from J; bases not matched to a gene: 13. The CDR3 reads CASSILAGGPTTSTDTQYF. DNA for the CDR3: TGTGCCAGCAGCATCCTAGCGGGAGGCCCTACCACTAGCACAGATACGCAGTATTTT.

The chain recombines TRBV29-1 with TRBJ2-1; D not certain. From germline, CDR1 is SQVTM and CDR2 ANQGSEA. The V gene lost 4 bases and the J gene lost 10 bases, with 5 bases spanning the gap. The CDR3 has 9 residues. CDR3 sequence (DNA): TGCAGCGTTGCGGAGGAGCAGTTCTTC. As protein: CSVAEEQFF.

The CDR3 bases are TGTGCCAGCAGCTTTCGCGGGGGCAATCAGCCCCAGCATTTT. Protein: CASSFRGGNQPQHF. The rearrangement joins TRBV7-2 to TRBJ1-5; D unresolved. V dropped 3 bases and J dropped 2 bases, with 8 bases sitting between them. This CDR3 region has 14 residues. Germline V CDR1 and CDR2: SGHTA, FQGNSA.

On this clone itself: Other DNA sequences within the sample encode an identical CDR3. The V call is TRBV5-1, the J call TRBJ2-3, with D perhaps TRBD2 (6 bases). The V gene lost 3 bases and the J gene lost 5 bases, with 7 bases spanning the gap. CDR1 and CDR2 from the germline V gene are SGHRS and YFSETQ. The CDR3 has 12 amino acids. Here the CDR3 reads CASSSGGDTQYF. DNA for the CDR3: TGCGCCAGCAGCTCCGGGGGAGATACGCAGTATTTT. The whole variable domain, filled in from reference TRBV5-1 and TRBJ2-3, reads KAGVTQTPRYLIKTRGQQVTLSCSPISGHRSVSWYQQTPGQGLQFLFEYFSETQRNKGNFPGRFSGRQFSNSRSEMNVSTLELGDSALYLCASSSGGDTQYFGPGTRLTVL.

The rearrangement joins TRBV6-1 to TRBJ2-5; D might be TRBD2 (6 bases). Germline assignment: CDR1 MNHNS and CDR2 SASEGT. With 4 bases removed from V and 5 bases from J, the gap between germline ends came to 14 bases. This CDR3 spans 14 amino acids. The CDR3 coding sequence is TGTGCCAGCAGTGCCAAACGGGAGAGGGAGACCCAGTACTTC. As protein: CASSAKRERETQYF.

This clone was seen a few times. The V call is TRBV28, the J call TRBJ2-1; D may be TRBD2 (7 bases). V was cut by 2 bases and J by 9 bases, with 20 bases left in between. CDR3 length: 16 residues. Germline V gene data show CDR1 as MDHEN and CDR2 as SYDVKM. This CDR3 reads CASSLEGRGFTSEQFF. The CDR3 coding sequence is TGTGCCAGCAGTTTAGAGGGGAGGGGGTTCACGAGTGAGCAGTTCTTC.

This rearrangement joins TRBV27 to TRBJ1-1; TRBD1 is a possible D gene (5 bases). This CDR3 region has 14 residues. Trimming removed 7 bases at V and 4 bases at J, with 16 bases between. Germline CDR1 and CDR2: MNHEY and SMNVEV (reference sequence). The CDR3 DNA reads as TGTGCCAGCAAGTCTCTAGGGGTGGTCACTGAAGCTTTCTTT. Protein: CASKSLGVVTEAFF.

This clone was detected only once. The chain has TRBV11-2 and TRBJ1-5; tentative D call: TRBD1 (6 bases). Deletions cut 5 bases from V and 3 bases from J, with 11 bases between. The CDR3 length is 14 residues. CDR1 is SGHAT, CDR2 FQNNGV, per germline. The CDR3 nucleotides are TGTGCCAGCAGCCGAACAGGGAACAATCAGCCCCAGCATTTT. Translating gives CASSRTGNNQPQHF.

This clone was seen only a few times. The CDR3 here is CASIVRGRLQEQFF. The DNA for the CDR3 is TGTGCCAGCATTGTTCGCGGGAGGCTGCAGGAGCAGTTCTTC. The V call is TRBV2, the J call TRBJ2-1; 8 bases are a match to TRBD2. Germline-derived CDR1 and CDR2 are SNHLY and FYNNEI. This CDR3 contains 14 residues. The V gene end was trimmed by 7 bases and the J gene end by 10 bases; junction bases not matched to a gene: 12. The full variable domain, with the rest looked up from reference TRBV2 and TRBJ2-1, is EPEVTQTPSHQVTQMGQEVILRCVPISNHLYFYWYRQILGQKVEFLVSFYNNEISEKSEIFDDQFSVERPDGSNFTLKIRSTKLEDSAMYFCASIVRGRLQEQFFGPGTRLTVL.

This clone was seen a few times. This rearrangement joins TRBV11-2 to TRBJ2-4; D is possibly TRBD1 (6 bases). Germline V gives CDR1 SGHAT, CDR2 FQNNGV. The length of the CDR3 is 14 residues. Between the trimmed V and J ends, which lost 5 bases and 2 bases, there was a span of 10 bases. CDR3 bases: TGTGCCAGCAGCCTACAGGGCCCCAAAAACATTCAGTACTTC. This encodes CASSLQGPKNIQYF.

The rearrangement uses TRBV27 and TRBJ2-3; D is possibly TRBD1 (5 bases). Per the germline V gene, CDR1 is MNHEY and CDR2 is SMNVEV (reference sequence). V lost 6 bases, J lost 4 bases, and 11 bases lay in between. There are 13 residues in the CDR3. The CDR3 region has the DNA TGTGCCAGCAGGGAAATCAGGGCAGATACGCAGTATTTT. Protein: CASREIRADTQYF.

This rearrangement joins TRBV11-1 to TRBJ1-2; D is unresolved. The germline V gene encodes CDR1 SGHAT and CDR2 FQDESV (reference sequence). V lost 5 bases and J lost 4, with 14 bases in between. The CDR3 is 14 residues long. CDR3 DNA sequence: TGTGCCAGCAGCCTGAGGCTTATCGGCTATGGCTACACCTTC. Translation gives CASSLRLIGYGYTF.

The chain combines TRBV11-3 with TRBJ2-1; the match to TRBD2 covers 9 bases. Per germline, CDR1 SGHNT and CDR2 YENEEA. V lost 4 bases to trimming and J lost 8 bases; unmatched junction nucleotides: 12. The CDR3 contains 16 residues. The CDR3 region is CASSYPGAGGPDEQFF. The CDR3 DNA follows: TGTGCCAGCAGCTATCCGGGGGCGGGAGGGCCAGATGAGCAGTTCTTC.

The chain links TRBV6-1 to TRBJ2-2, with no clear D. The CDR3 loop spans 17 amino acids. The V end lost 0 bases, the J end lost 1 base, and 12 bases lay between the germline ends. The germline V gene has CDR1 MNHNS and CDR2 SASEGT. In DNA form, the CDR3 reads TGTGCCAGCAGTGAAGCGCCCCATCAACTGAACACCGGGGAGCTGTTTTTT. Its translation is CASSEAPHQLNTGELFF.

This chain uses TRBV28 with TRBJ2-7; TRBD2 agrees at 10 bases. Germline lookup yields CDR1 MDHEN and CDR2 SYDVKM. The CDR3 is 15 residues long. The ends lost 1 base at V and 7 bases at J; junction bases unmatched: 7. CDR3 loop: CASSLLAGGFDEQYF. CDR3 DNA sequence: TGTGCCAGCAGTTTATTAGCGGGAGGATTTGATGAGCAGTACTTC.

The chain joins TRBV28 to TRBJ2-1; 7 positions agree with TRBD1. The CDR3 runs 14 residues. V shed 4 bases, J shed 0 bases, and the junction held 0 bases outside the gene matches. Germline lookup yields CDR1 MDHEN and CDR2 SYDVKM. CDR3 DNA sequence: TGTGCCAGCAGTTACAGGGGCTCCTACAATGAGCAGTTCTTC. It yields the protein CASSYRGSYNEQFF.

The J gene is TRBJ1-1, the V gene TRBV5-1, with 9 bases that match TRBD1. V shed 4 bases, J shed 11 bases, and the junction held 12 bases outside the gene matches. Germline CDR1 and CDR2: SGHRS and YFSETQ. This CDR3 spans 14 amino acids. The CDR3 reads CASSATGTGIHAFF. CDR3 coding DNA: TGCGCCAGCAGCGCGACCGGGACAGGGATTCACGCTTTCTTT.

The gene calls are TRBV11-2 and TRBJ2-3; tentatively, D is TRBD2 (6 bases). Between the trimmed V and J ends, which lost 5 bases and 0 bases, there was a span of 12 bases. Per germline, CDR1 SGHAT and CDR2 FQNNGV. The CDR3 consists of 15 residues. The CDR3 DNA reads TGTGCCAGCAGCCCCGGACTACTCAGCACAGATACGCAGTATTTT. As protein: CASSPGLLSTDTQYF.

The CDR3 DNA reads TGTGCCAGCAGTTACTCGAAGACAGGGAACACTGAAGCTTTCTTT. This sequence encodes CASSYSKTGNTEAFF. This chain links TRBV6-5 with TRBJ1-1; tentatively, D is TRBD1 (6 bases). The CDR3 spans 15 residues. V was clipped by 0 bases and J by 1 base, with 9 bases between them. Germline lookup yields CDR1 MNHEY and CDR2 SVGAGI.

This chain links TRBV11-2 with TRBJ2-7; no clear D gene. The ends were cut back, 2 bases at V and 2 bases at J, with 7 bases in the middle. Germline CDR1 reads SGHAT; CDR2 reads FQNNGV. This CDR3 contains 13 residues. The CDR3 DNA reads as TGTGCCAGCAGCTTATCGCAGACCTACGAGCAGTACTTC. Translated: CASSLSQTYEQYF.

The rearrangement uses TRBV5-4 and TRBJ1-1; 7 bases line up with TRBD1. The length of the CDR3 is 16 residues. With 0 bases clipped from V and 1 base from J, the junction kept 6 bases outside the gene matches. CDR1 is SGHNT, CDR2 YYREEE, per germline (reference sequence). The CDR3 DNA reads TGTGCCAGCAGCTTGGCCTCTTGGGACAGGAACACTGAAGCTTTCTTT. Its translation: CASSLASWDRNTEAFF.

V and J are TRBV4-1 and TRBJ1-2; 7 bases line up with TRBD1. The germline V gene encodes CDR1 MGHRA and CDR2 YSYEKL. The ends lost 2 bases at V and 0 bases at J; junction bases unmatched: 3. This CDR3 is built from 15 residues. For the CDR3, the DNA is TGCGCCAGCAGCCAAAGGGACAGACCTAACTATGGCTACACCTTC. Translation gives CASSQRDRPNYGYTF.

This chain links TRBV28 with TRBJ2-1, with TRBD1 identical over 9 bases. Germline-derived CDR1 and CDR2 are MDHEN and SYDVKM. CDR3 length equals 14 residues. The ends lost 5 bases at V and 12 bases at J; junction bases unmatched: 11. The CDR3 protein is CASSTGGRPIGQFF. In DNA form, the CDR3 reads TGTGCCAGCAGTACAGGGGGCCGCCCAATAGGGCAGTTCTTC.